This is a list of T cell receptor beta chains from one sample in a study of blood T cell repertoires in COVID-19. Sequenced by immunoSEQ multiplex PCR; TCRdb stores in-frame clones only, minus some. The data contain around 310,000 clones, 75% to 90% of them singletons. Sequenced sample: PBMCs or T cells enriched from blood (not recorded which). These receptor sequences come from a young man who had recovered from COVID-19. Both conserved end residues are part of each CDR3. The D gene is left open where the match is weak. Clone size, where shown, is once, few, many, or a class for clones that have expanded.

d_call j_call clone_size v_call cdr3_nt cdr3_aa
NA TRBJ1-3 NA TRBV15 TGTGCCACCAGCACGGGAGAGACGGCTGGAAACACCATATATTTT CATSTGETAGNTIYF
NA TRBJ2-5 NA TRBV4-1 TGCGCCAGCAGCCAAGATGTTGGGACTGGTGGTATGTCCCAGTACTTC CASSQDVGTGGMSQYF
TRBD1 TRBJ2-7 NA TRBV6-1 TGTGCCAGCAGTGAAGTATCGACAGGGAGCCACGAGCAGTACTTC CASSEVSTGSHEQYF
NA TRBJ2-5 NA TRBV10-3 TGTGCCATCAGTGAGTCAGGGGCTGAGGAGACCCAGTACTTC CAISESGAEETQYF
TRBD1 TRBJ2-2 NA TRBV27 TGTGCCAGCAGTTTATGGCGGACAGGGTGGGTCGGGGAGCTGTTTTTT CASSLWRTGWVGELFF
NA TRBJ2-4 NA TRBV3-1/TRBV3-2 TGTGCCAGCAGCCAAGATCCCGCGGGGCAGAACATTCAGTACTTC CASSQDPAGQNIQYF
TRBD2 TRBJ2-1 NA TRBV7-9 TGTGCCAGCAGCTTAGCTGTTAGCGGGGGCGTGGGGAATGAGCAGTTCTTC CASSLAVSGGVGNEQFF
NA TRBJ1-5 once TRBV11-2 TGTGCCAGCAGCTTAATCGGGGGGGGCAATCAGCCCCAGCATTTT CASSLIGGGNQPQHF
TRBD2 TRBJ2-1 NA TRBV2 TGTGCCAGCAGTGCCTGGACTAGCGGGGGGGCCGGTGAGCAGTTCTTC CASSAWTSGGAGEQFF
TRBD1 TRBJ1-5 NA TRBV28 TGTGCCAGCAGTCTTAGGCAGGACAGGGCGAGGAATCAGCCCCAGCATTTT CASSLRQDRARNQPQHF
NA TRBJ2-3 NA TRBV9 TGTGCCAGCAGTCCACGGGGGTACAGCACAGATACGCAGTATTTT CASSPRGYSTDTQYF
TRBD2 TRBJ2-3 NA TRBV11-3 TGTGCCAGCAGTCTGGAAGCGGGGGGGCCCCATACGCAGTATTTT CASSLEAGGPHTQYF
NA TRBJ2-7 NA TRBV19 TGTGCCAGTAGTATAGAGATGGGCGATTACGAGCAGTACTTC CASSIEMGDYEQYF
TRBD1 TRBJ2-7 NA TRBV4-1 TGCGCCAGCAGCCTGGGACAGGGAGTCTACGAGCAGTACTTC CASSLGQGVYEQYF
NA TRBJ2-7 NA TRBV13 TGTGCCAGCAGCTCCGGTCCCTACGAGCAGTACTTC CASSSGPYEQYF
NA TRBJ2-7 NA TRBV27 TGTGCCAGCAGTCCTCCCGAGCAGTACTTC CASSPPEQYF
NA TRBJ2-7 NA TRBV28 TGTGCCAGCAGGCAAGCGGGCTACGAGCAGTACTTC CASRQAGYEQYF
NA TRBJ1-1 NA TRBV7-8 TGTGCCAGCAGCTTAGGTCCCTATCTCACGAACACTGAAGCTTTCTTT CASSLGPYLTNTEAFF
TRBD1 TRBJ1-5 NA TRBV2 TGTGCCAGCAGTGAAGTAGGGGGCATTAATCAGCCCCAGCATTTT CASSEVGGINQPQHF
TRBD1 TRBJ1-1 NA TRBV13 TGTGCCAGCAGCATGCTACAGGGGTCGGGCACTGAAGCTTTCTTT CASSMLQGSGTEAFF
NA TRBJ1-5 once TRBV6-5 TGTGCCAGCAGTTACATGGCAGGCAATCAGCCCCAGCATTTT CASSYMAGNQPQHF
NA TRBJ2-1 NA TRBV7-3 TGTGCCAGCAGCTCACAGGGTCCAAATGAGCAGTTCTTC CASSSQGPNEQFF
TRBD1 TRBJ1-4 NA TRBV18 TGTGCCAGCTCACCACGGGGGACAGGCGTTAATGAAAAACTGTTTTTT CASSPRGTGVNEKLFF
NA TRBJ1-1 NA TRBV19 TGTGCCAGTAGTATACCCGCCGGCACTGAAGCTTTCTTT CASSIPAGTEAFF
NA TRBJ1-3 NA TRBV24-1 TGTGCCACCAGTGCAGGGCATGGAAACACCATATATTTT CATSAGHGNTIYF
TRBD1 TRBJ1-5 NA TRBV19 TGTGCCACCCAAGACGGACAGGGGAGCAATCAGCCCCAGCATTTT CATQDGQGSNQPQHF
NA TRBJ1-6 NA TRBV9 TGTGCCTCAGCACGGTCGGGGTCAAATAATTCACCCCTCCACTTT CASARSGSNNSPLHF
NA TRBJ2-2 few TRBV7-6 TGTGCCAGCAGCTTAGGGACAGCGAACACCGGGGAGCTGTTTTTT CASSLGTANTGELFF
NA TRBJ1-2 NA TRBV3-1/TRBV3-2 TGTGCCAGCAGCCAAGATTGGCAGGGGCCCTATGGCTACACCTTC CASSQDWQGPYGYTF
NA TRBJ2-7 NA TRBV11-3 TGTGCCAGCAGCTTGGGGGCTTCTAAGAACGAGCAGTACTTC CASSLGASKNEQYF
NA TRBJ1-4 NA TRBV28 TGTGCCAGCAGTTTGCCGCCTTCGGCTAATGAAAAACTGTTTTTT CASSLPPSANEKLFF
NA TRBJ1-1 NA TRBV3-1/TRBV3-2 TGTGCCAGCAGCCAAGTCGGAGTGCTCAACGCTGCTTTCTTT CASSQVGVLNAAFF
TRBD1 TRBJ1-5 NA TRBV11-2 TGTGCCAGCAGCTTAGGACAGGGGGGCAATCAGCCCCAGCATTTT CASSLGQGGNQPQHF
NA TRBJ1-4 NA TRBV6-5 TGTGCCAGCAGTTACTCGGGGCAGGGGAATGAAAAACTGTTTTTT CASSYSGQGNEKLFF
NA TRBJ1-1 NA TRBV7-2 TGTGCCAGCAGCCTCTACAGGGAATGGACTGAAGCTTTCTTT CASSLYREWTEAFF
TRBD2 TRBJ2-1 NA TRBV27 TGTGCCAGCAGCCACACTAGCGGGCGCCTAACCTACAATGAGCAGTTCTTC CASSHTSGRLTYNEQFF
TRBD1 TRBJ2-7 once TRBV27 TGTGCCAGCAGTTTGAGGGGGCTCTACGAGCAGTACTTC CASSLRGLYEQYF
TRBD1 TRBJ2-7 NA TRBV6-5 TGTGCCAGCAGTCCGACAGGGGTCGCATACGAGCAGTACTTC CASSPTGVAYEQYF
TRBD1 TRBJ1-2 NA TRBV5-8 TGTGCCAGCAGCTCCCCAGGGGGCACTAACTATGGCTACACCTTC CASSSPGGTNYGYTF
NA TRBJ1-1 NA TRBV18 TGTGCCAGCTCAGAGCGACGGGAGAACACTGAAGCTTTCTTT CASSERRENTEAFF
TRBD1 TRBJ1-2 NA TRBV11-2 TGTGCCAGCAGCCCAAAAACCGGGACAGGGATTTACTATGGCTACACCTTC CASSPKTGTGIYYGYTF
TRBD1 TRBJ1-2 NA TRBV19 TGTGCCAGTAGAGATCAGGGCAGGGGGCCTGGCTACACCTTC CASRDQGRGPGYTF
TRBD2 TRBJ2-2 NA TRBV7-9 TGTGCCAGCAGCCGCCGCTTTGGCGGGGGGGAAAGGGAGCTGTTTTTT CASSRRFGGGERELFF
TRBD2 TRBJ2-7 NA TRBV7-2 TGTGCCAGCAGCTTAGCTAGCGGGGGATCCTACGAGCAGTACTTC CASSLASGGSYEQYF
TRBD1 TRBJ2-1 NA TRBV7-7 TGTGCCAGCAGCCCTCGGGACAGGGGTGACAATGAGCAGTTCTTC CASSPRDRGDNEQFF
NA TRBJ2-5 NA TRBV9 TGTGCCAGCAGCGCCACCACAGGGTTTGGGAAAGAGACCCAGTACTTC CASSATTGFGKETQYF
TRBD1 TRBJ1-1 NA TRBV9 TGTGCCAGCAGCGTAGCATGGACAGGGGAAGCTTTCTTT CASSVAWTGEAFF
TRBD2 TRBJ2-5 NA TRBV11-2 TGTGCCAGCAGCTTAGGACAGGGACTAGCGGGGGGCGCGACCCAGTACTTC CASSLGQGLAGGATQYF
NA TRBJ2-7 NA TRBV2 TGTGCCAGCAGTGAAGCACACAGTTCCCCCTACGAGCAGTACTTC CASSEAHSSPYEQYF
NA TRBJ1-2 NA TRBV3-1/TRBV3-2 TGTGCAAGCGGGGGCGGCTATGGCTACACCTTC CASGGGYGYTF
TRBD2 TRBJ2-3 NA TRBV2 TGTGCCAGCCGGGAGGGGATAGATACGCAGTATTTT CASREGIDTQYF
NA TRBJ1-1 NA TRBV27 TGTGCCAGCAGCCGGGGTCTGCATATCGGTGAAGCTTTCTTT CASSRGLHIGEAFF
NA TRBJ2-2 NA TRBV28 TGTGCCAGCAGTTCGGCGGGGTCCGGGGAGCTGTTTTTT CASSSAGSGELFF
TRBD2 TRBJ2-1 NA TRBV20-1 TGCAGTGCTAGTGAGCGGGGTAGTGGAGGTGAGCAGTTCTTC CSASERGSGGEQFF
NA TRBJ2-7 NA TRBV5-1 TGCGCCAGCAGCCTAGGCCCCGGGAGCTACGAGCAGTACTTC CASSLGPGSYEQYF
TRBD1 TRBJ1-4 NA TRBV7-9 TGTGCCAGCAGCCCCGGACGGGGACAGGGTTCCGAAAAACTGTTTTTT CASSPGRGQGSEKLFF
NA TRBJ2-7 NA TRBV5-1 TGCGCCAGCAGCTTGGATGGTAGGGGCCAAACTTTGGGCTCCTACGAGCAGTACTTC CASSLDGRGQTLGSYEQYF